Following are 6 T cell receptor beta chains from one sample sequenced in a study of blood T cell repertoires in COVID-19. Profiling relied on immunoSEQ multiplex PCR, and the TCRdb table lists in-frame clones only, not all of them. Among just over 150,000 clones listed, less than 90% were seen once. Sequences were obtained from peripheral blood. These TCRs come from a woman in her 70s with acute or convalescent COVID-19.

V usage is TRBV2 and J usage is TRBJ2-5; the match to TRBD2 covers 9 bases. V was clipped by 6 bases and J by 2 bases; unmatched bases: 4. Germline values: CDR1 SNHLY, CDR2 FYNNEI. The CDR3 runs 14 residues. The CDR3 region is CASRSGLAQETQYF. CDR3 in DNA: TGTGCCAGCAGGTCGGGACTAGCACAAGAGACCCAGTACTTC.

The gene calls are TRBV21-1 and TRBJ1-2; the D segment call TRBD1 is taken from the table without a DNA check. TRBV21-1 is a pseudogene. The CDR3 covers 21 residues. CDR3 loop: CASSKVKGSGRGPFNCYGYTF. In DNA form, the CDR3 reads TGTGCCAGCAGCAAAGTTAAGGGGAGTGGCAGGGGACCGTTTAACTGCTATGGCTACACCTTC.

This clone was seen more than once but under ten times. The chain is built from TRBV3-1 (or the pseudogene TRBV3-2) and TRBJ1-1, with 9 positions matching TRBD1. J gave up 7 bases and V 4 bases, and 7 bases lay outside the gene matches. The CDR3 is 14 amino acids. From germline, CDR1 is LGHDT and CDR2 YNNKEL (reference sequence). Here the CDR3 reads CASSPRDRAREAFF. For the CDR3, the DNA is TGTGCCAGCAGCCCCCGGGACAGGGCCCGTGAAGCTTTCTTT.

V is TRBV19 and J is TRBJ1-5, with a weak D call TRBD1 (5 bases). Germline lookup yields CDR1 LNHDA and CDR2 SQIVND (reference sequence). The CDR3 totals 18 residues. Trimming stripped 5 bases from V and 1 base from J, with 21 bases between. CDR3 in amino acids: CASSLAPWQGGSNQPQHF. The CDR3 DNA reads TGTGCCAGTAGTTTGGCCCCCTGGCAGGGTGGGAGCAATCAGCCCCAGCATTTT.

This clone was detected only a few times. The genes are TRBV28 and TRBJ1-5; no clear D gene. CDR3 length: 14 amino acids. Per the germline V gene, CDR1 is MDHEN and CDR2 is SYDVKM. V gave up 2 bases and J gave up 4 bases, with 9 bases separating them. CDR3 amino acids: CASSLAELNQPQHF. The CDR3 nucleotides are TGTGCCAGCAGTTTAGCGGAACTGAATCAGCCCCAGCATTTT.

The CDR3 sequence is CASKASGAYTDTQYF. CDR3 bases: TGTGCCAGCAAGGCTAGCGGGGCTTACACAGATACGCAGTATTTT. The rearrangement uses TRBV2 and TRBJ2-3; 9 bases are shared with TRBD2. CDR3 size: 15 residues. The germline V gene has CDR1 SNHLY and CDR2 FYNNEI. V shed 7 bases and J 2 bases; nucleotides not matched to a gene: 7.